This record covers a single T cell receptor beta chain. The data originate from a study of cytomegalovirus exposure and HLA in healthy donors. This CDR3 has 16 residues. Germline values: CDR1 SEHNR, CDR2 FQNEAQ (reference sequence). The V gene end was trimmed by 5 bases and the J gene end by 5 bases; junction bases not matched to a gene: 13. This PCR relied on a set of 60 Vbeta primers and 13 Jbeta primers. Sequencing was performed with immunoSEQ multiplex PCR; in TCRdb, only in-frame clones are kept and a portion is missing. Here the sample spans around 190,000 clones, around 81% being singletons. Input material: PBMCs. The chain recombines TRBV7-9 with TRBJ2-7, with 9 nucleotides matching TRBD1. The source of this sequence is a man in his forties in good health and CMV-seronegative. The CDR3 DNA reads as TGTGCCAGCAGCCCTCGGACAGGGGACCTTGGGCACGAGCAGTACTTC. Amino acids: CASSPRTGDLGHEQYF.